The 7 T cell receptor beta chains reported below all come from one sample, sequenced in a study of CD8 T cells in ankylosing spondylitis (dated by TCRdb to the late 2010s). Libraries were built with 5' RACE. This sample was sequenced with an Illumina HiSeq 2500. In-frame beta chains were kept once TCRdb had trimmed the public reads at Q25 with fastp and called clones with MiXCR. CDR3 protein sequences are deduplicated, and each keeps its most common genes and DNA. A total of roughly 200,000 distinct CDR3 sequences appear in this sample, roughly 24% of them only once. About 6.2% of the sample comes from the top ten. Sequencing was performed on blood, either unsorted or a sorted T cell fraction (not recorded which). These receptors all come from a male donor with ankylosing spondylitis or in good health (not recorded which).

Many counts were recorded for this clonotype. The V call is TRBV12-3 or TRBV12-4, the J call TRBJ2-3; the match to TRBD2 covers 9 bases. This CDR3 is built from 16 residues. Trimming removed 5 bases from V and 0 bases from J; junction bases left unmatched: 6. The DNA for the CDR3 is TGTGCCAGCAGTCCTGGACTAGCGCCTAGCACAGATACGCAGTATTTT. Its protein product is CASSPGLAPSTDTQYF.

The chain links TRBV20-1 to TRBJ2-5; possibly TRBD1 for D (6 bases). Trimming removed 4 bases at V and 5 bases at J, with 14 bases between. Germline V gives CDR1 DFQATT, CDR2 SNEGSKA (reference sequence). CDR3 length: 13 residues. The CDR3 region is CSAKRTALETQYF. CDR3 sequence (DNA): TGCAGTGCTAAGAGGACAGCCCTGGAGACCCAGTACTTC.

The rearrangement links TRBV27 to TRBJ1-4; tentatively, D is TRBD1 (5 bases). V was pared by 8 bases and J by 2 bases, with 18 bases between. CDR3 length: 16 residues. CDR1 and CDR2 (germline): MNHEY, SMNVEV (reference sequence). CDR3 DNA sequence: TGTGCCAGCGGAGGGAACGGGGACTCGACTAATGAAAAACTGTTTTTT. Protein: CASGGNGDSTNEKLFF.

In its sample, this clonotype was seen many times. V usage is TRBV20-1 and J usage is TRBJ2-7; possible D gene TRBD2, 5 bases. Deletions cut 2 bases from V and 3 bases from J, with 8 bases between. CDR3 length: 12 amino acids. The germline V gene encodes CDR1 DFQATT and CDR2 SNEGSKA (reference sequence). This CDR3 reads CSARSSGYEQYF. The DNA of the CDR3 is TGCAGTGCTAGATCCAGCGGCTACGAGCAGTACTTC.

The genes are TRBV6-5 and TRBJ2-2, with 7 bases lining up with TRBD1. Germline CDR1 and CDR2: MNHEY and SVGAGI. J gave up 0 bases and V 2 bases, and 6 bases lay outside the gene matches. This CDR3 comprises 17 residues. The CDR3, as DNA: TGTGCCAGCAGTTACCGACAGGGTTCCACGAACACCGGGGAGCTGTTTTTT. This sequence encodes CASSYRQGSTNTGELFF.

The sample holds a few counts of this clonotype. The chain carries TRBV19 and TRBJ2-2; D possibly corresponds to TRBD1 (6 bases). The CDR3 spans 16 residues. Trimming shortened V by 3 bases and J by 2 bases, and 13 bases separated the two germline ends. Germline V CDR1 and CDR2: LNHDA, SQIVND (reference sequence). The CDR3 is CASSIVWGRNTGELFF. DNA for the CDR3: TGTGCCAGTAGTATCGTTTGGGGGCGAAACACCGGGGAGCTGTTTTTT.

The chain carries TRBV15 and TRBJ2-5; D is undetermined. The ends were cut back, 6 bases at V and 1 base at J, with 12 bases in the middle. CDR3 length: 14 residues. Per the germline V gene, CDR1 is LNHNV and CDR2 is YYDKDF (reference sequence). CDR3 DNA: TGTGCCACCAGAGATGGAATAGCCCAAGAGACCCAGTACTTC. Residues: CATRDGIAQETQYF. Based on the CDR3 plus reference TRBV15 and TRBJ2-5, the full variable domain is DAMVIQNPRYQVTQFGKPVTLSCSQTLNHNVMYWYQQKSSQAPKLLFHYYDKDFNNEADTPDNFQSRRPNTSFCFLDIRSPGLGDTAMYLCATRDGIAQETQYFGPGTRLLVL.